A selection of T cell receptor beta chains follows, all from one sample in a study of T cell responses to AZD1222 COVID-19 vaccine. Assay: immunoSEQ multiplex PCR; the TCRdb copy retains only in-frame clones and omits some. The repertoire holds 160,000 or so clones, with approximately 90% as singletons. The material was peripheral blood, obtained on day 0 of AZD1222 vaccination. The receptors were sampled from an adult in good health. Both conserved end residues are part of each CDR3. D genes are given only for firm matches. Rows may omit the clone size; those that give it use once, few, many or a size class.

clone_size | j_call | d_call | v_call | cdr3_aa
. | TRBJ2-5 | TRBD1 | TRBV19 | CASSRKTGVYETQYF
. | TRBJ1-1 | . | TRBV19 | CASCDTSMNTEAFF
. | TRBJ2-5 | . | TRBV7-9 | CASSLLGRGTQYF
. | TRBJ1-2 | . | TRBV7-2 | CASSLGGGQRNYGYTF
. | TRBJ2-1 | . | TRBV28 | CACGFSRDEQFF
. | TRBJ1-5 | . | TRBV28 | CASRPTLLGVVYQPQHF
once | TRBJ2-2 | . | TRBV2 | CASSELSLTKPGELFF
. | TRBJ1-4 | TRBD1 | TRBV6-5 | CASSRQGVGEKLFF
once | TRBJ2-2 | . | TRBV19 | CASDDGNTGELFF
. | TRBJ2-1 | . | TRBV12-3/TRBV12-4 | CASSRGGPLEQFF
. | TRBJ1-3 | . | TRBV30 | CAWTIDHRSSGNTIYF
. | TRBJ2-7 | TRBD2 | TRBV28 | CASSRRGAPGEQYF
. | TRBJ2-1 | . | TRBV11-2 | CASSLGGSYNEQFF
. | TRBJ2-7 | TRBD2 | TRBV7-2 | CASRRPGGRGYEQYF
. | TRBJ2-5 | TRBD1 | TRBV7-9 | CASSSALTGGSETQYF
. | TRBJ2-6 | . | TRBV11-2 | CASSPQAASGANVLTF
. | TRBJ2-1 | . | TRBV4-2 | CASSQGPRTLDNEQFF
. | TRBJ1-5 | . | TRBV28 | CASSFRVVSNQPQHF
. | TRBJ2-3 | TRBD2 | TRBV7-2 | CASSLVGGGAANTQYF
. | TRBJ1-3 | . | TRBV20-1 | CSATDSSSGNTIYF
. | TRBJ2-2 | TRBD1 | TRBV6-5 | CASSRDSANTGELFF
. | TRBJ1-1 | . | TRBV14 | CASSQGRVFATYTEAFF
. | TRBJ2-1 | . | TRBV12-3/TRBV12-4 | CASTVGVNEQFF
once | TRBJ2-2 | . | TRBV19 | CASSDANTGELFF
. | TRBJ2-7 | TRBD1 | TRBV19 | CASSVPGQATYEQYF
. | TRBJ2-7 | . | TRBV14 | CASSQGLSLYEQYF
once | TRBJ2-1 | TRBD2 | TRBV19 | CASSIGLAGHNEQFF
. | TRBJ1-2 | TRBD1 | TRBV6-1 | CASSEAWGGLDRVNGYTF
once | TRBJ2-7 | TRBD1 | TRBV5-6 | CASSLGQGRREQYF
. | TRBJ1-3 | . | TRBV9 | CASSVSRKAGNTIYF
. | TRBJ1-1 | . | TRBV30 | CAWSRGDPSTEAFF
. | TRBJ1-2 | . | TRBV30 | CAWNPGRADGYTF
. | TRBJ1-1 | . | TRBV28 | CASSLYMNTEAFF
. | TRBJ1-6 | . | TRBV4-3 | CASSVGRDSPLHF
. | TRBJ1-2 | . | TRBV9 | CASSVSGGGDYGYTF
. | TRBJ2-2 | . | TRBV12-5 | CASQPNTGELFF
. | TRBJ1-6 | . | TRBV27 | CASSVDGGPRSPLHF
. | TRBJ2-7 | . | TRBV6-5 | CASSMTDNEQYF
. | TRBJ1-1 | . | TRBV6-5 | CAVGRGLGTEAFF
. | TRBJ2-1 | . | TRBV4-3 | CASSQELQFSYNEQFF
. | TRBJ1-4 | . | TRBV30 | CAWSVISGEKLFF
. | TRBJ2-5 | TRBD2 | TRBV28 | CASSFRAGGQETQYF
once | TRBJ1-1 | TRBD1 | TRBV15 | CATSRGLSGTGGYTEAFF
. | TRBJ1-1 | . | TRBV5-1 | CASSPEMNTEAFF
once | TRBJ1-2 | . | TRBV29-1 | CSVEATTSYGYTF
. | TRBJ2-7 | . | TRBV10-2 | CASSSNNEQYF
. | TRBJ2-2 | TRBD2 | TRBV7-2 | CASSILAGGTGELFF
. | TRBJ2-7 | . | TRBV7-9 | CASSLGDRTEQYF
. | TRBJ1-1 | . | TRBV9 | CASSVDQRVGNTEAFF
. | TRBJ2-5 | TRBD2 | TRBV7-7 | CASTAGLVAQETQYF
. | TRBJ2-2 | . | TRBV27 | CASRANTGELFF
. | TRBJ2-7 | TRBD1 | TRBV6-6 | CASSFEQGTWQYF
. | TRBJ1-4 | . | TRBV30 | CAWSVKGANEKLFF